This TCR beta chain originates from a study of regulatory T cells in long-lasting Graves disease. Sample time point: newly diagnosed GD, antithyroid drugs for less than 3 months. The TCR library was made from RNA that had been extracted from PBMCs in TRIzol. Graves' disease diagnoses followed American Thyroid Association guidelines. Between the trimmed V and J ends, which lost 6 bases and 2 bases, there was a span of 14 bases. The CDR3 totals 14 residues. Germline V lookup: CDR1 MGHRA, CDR2 YSYEKL. Relying on iRepertoire HTBI primers and Arm-PCR of CDR3 regions, the team built TCR beta libraries. TCRdb reanalysed the multiplex PCR reads using MiXCR and keeps one entry per CDR3 protein. Of hundreds of thousands of distinct CDR3 sequences in the sample, 15% were seen once. These same records also appear under a second study, on T cells in Graves' hyperthyroidism and ophthalmopathy. From that paper: Stable hyperthyroidism was separated from ophthalmopathy by a model based on 13 V-J features.

The material was peripheral blood mononuclear cells (PBMCs), obtained at new diagnosis, from a patient treated with antithyroid drugs. The J gene is TRBJ2-7, the V gene TRBV4-1; perhaps TRBD2 as D (6 bases). This receptor was taken from a woman aged 40-49 years with Graves disease. The CDR3 DNA is TGCGCCAGCAGTCCCCGGGGGAGCGCCTACGAGCAGTACTTC. Its translation: CASSPRGSAYEQYF.